This is a list of T cell receptor beta chains from one sample in a study of cytomegalovirus exposure and HLA in healthy donors. Some clones are missing from TCRdb's copy, which holds only in-frame ones; the method was immunoSEQ multiplex PCR. This repertoire comprises 150,000 to 200,000 clones; its ten largest clones make up 2.1%. The sequencing input was PBMCs. The receptors shown here come from a man between 25 and 39 years old in good health and CMV-seronegative. Both conserved end residues are trimmed from each CDR3. The D gene is left open where the match is weak.

TRBV29-1	TRBJ2-3	.	SARGRLGTGTQY
TRBV5-4	TRBJ1-3	TRBD1	ASSFRTGFRTGDTIY
TRBV11-2	TRBJ2-1	TRBD2	ASSLLTGTSLYNEQF
TRBV20-1	TRBJ2-7	.	SAKYYEQY
TRBV5-1	TRBJ1-1	.	ASSSRPYTEAF
TRBV7-9	TRBJ1-2	.	ASSPGYGYGYT
TRBV18	TRBJ2-1	.	ASSPDSQRVQF
TRBV5-1	TRBJ1-4	TRBD1	ASSPQDRANEKLF
TRBV4-3	TRBJ1-1	.	ASSQVGRTEAF
TRBV7-2	TRBJ2-5	TRBD1	ASSPKTQGQWYQETQY
TRBV12-5	TRBJ2-7	.	ASGLAYSGQY
TRBV7-3	TRBJ1-4	TRBD1	ASSLRGGQGANEKLF
TRBV27	TRBJ1-5	.	ASRPYLEGQPQH
TRBV7-9	TRBJ2-2	TRBD1	ASSLGQGATGELF
TRBV7-2	TRBJ2-3	TRBD1	ASSFLTGGITDTQY
TRBV9	TRBJ1-5	.	ASSVEAGEPQH
TRBV7-9	TRBJ1-1	.	ASSFPFGQMNTEAF
TRBV6-6	TRBJ2-7	TRBD2	ASSYPGTSGNEQY
TRBV6-5	TRBJ2-7	.	ASSSGAREQY
TRBV11-2	TRBJ2-5	.	ASSLGIGGKETQY
TRBV11-2	TRBJ2-7	TRBD1	ASSLVWTGVHEQY
TRBV5-1	TRBJ2-3	TRBD1	ASNTGGTDTQY
TRBV5-1	TRBJ2-1	TRBD1	ASSPRGTGSNNEQF